Below are 20 T cell receptor beta chains sequenced from a single sample in a study of identical twins. TCRdb ran MiXCR on the 5' RACE reads and lists one entry per CDR3 protein. The table shows 1.5 million to 2 million distinct CDR3 sequences, with around 29% occurring only once. Sequencing used cord blood. Every receptor here comes from a newborn girl in good health.

This clonotype showed up just a few times. The rearrangement links TRBV20-1 to TRBJ1-2, with TRBD1 identical over 9 bases. The CDR3 has 15 amino acids. V shed 1 base and J 4 bases; nucleotides not matched to a gene: 7. Germline CDR1 and CDR2: DFQATT and SNEGSKA (reference sequence). CDR3: CSARVPGQGFYGYTF. The DNA for the CDR3 is TGCAGTGCTAGAGTCCCGGGACAGGGTTTCTATGGCTACACCTTC.

This clonotype was detected a few times. This chain joins TRBV5-1 and TRBJ2-7; no definite D call. This CDR3 is 15 amino acids long. Germline assignment: CDR1 SGHRS and CDR2 YFSETQ. Trimming pared 4 bases from V and 1 base from J, leaving 15 bases between. CDR3 nucleotides: TGCGCCAGCAGCCCGGCCTATGGTGGGTCCTACGAGCAGTACTTC. This translates into CASSPAYGGSYEQYF.

The chain uses TRBV4-1 and TRBJ1-1, with a possible D match to TRBD1 (5 bases). Per germline, CDR1 MGHRA and CDR2 YSYEKL. Between the trimmed V and J ends, which lost 3 bases and 2 bases, there was a span of 13 bases. The CDR3 extends over 15 amino acids. The CDR3, as DNA: TGCGCCAGCAGCCACCGAAGGCAGGGCAACACTGAAGCTTTCTTT. This encodes CASSHRRQGNTEAFF.

The CDR3: CSVARGGTEAFF. CDR3 DNA sequence: TGCAGCGTTGCCAGGGGAGGGACTGAAGCTTTCTTT. The J gene is TRBJ1-1, the V gene TRBV29-1; D may be TRBD1 (6 bases). The ends were cut back, 4 bases at V and 5 bases at J, with 11 bases in the middle. Germline V gene data show CDR1 as SQVTM and CDR2 as ANQGSEA. This CDR3 region has 12 residues. The full variable domain, its missing parts supplied by reference TRBV29-1 and TRBJ1-1, is SAVISQKPSRDICQRGTSLTIQCQVDSQVTMMFWYRQQPGQSLTLIATANQGSEATYESGFVIDKFPISRPNLTFSTLTVSNMSPEDSSIYLCSVARGGTEAFFGQGTRLTVV.

The V call is TRBV6-1, the J call TRBJ2-1, with 10 bases aligning to TRBD2. The better agreement between TRBJ2-7 and the DNA end casts doubt on the J call. The CDR3 extends over 16 amino acids. In germline, CDR1 is MNHNS, CDR2 SASEGT. The CDR3 DNA reads as TGTGCCAGCAGTGAATTAGCGGGGGGCTCCTACAATGAGCAGTACTTC. As protein: CASSELAGGSYNEQYF.

This clonotype has only a few counts. The rearrangement joins TRBV5-1 to TRBJ2-1, with D possibly matching TRBD2 (6 bases). Germline loops: CDR1 SGHRS, CDR2 YFSETQ. V lost 2 bases and J lost 4, with 13 bases in between. The CDR3 sequence is 15 residues long. CDR3 region: CASSFRASVYNEQFF. The DNA for the CDR3 is TGCGCCAGCAGCTTTCGGGCTAGCGTTTACAATGAGCAGTTCTTC.

As regards this clonotype: Germline and junction disagree at one end, which may indicate a read error. CDR3 in DNA: TGTGCCAGCAGCTACTCCGGGACTAGCTCCTACAATGAGCACTACTTC. It codes for CASSYSGTSSYNEHYF. The chain joins TRBV7-2 to TRBJ2-1; 9 bases map to TRBD2. There are 16 residues in the CDR3. Germline V gives CDR1 SGHTA, CDR2 FQGNSA.

This clonotype has a handful of counts. The chain recombines TRBV12-3 or TRBV12-4 with TRBJ1-4; 9 bases fit TRBD1. Trimming removed 6 bases from V and 3 bases from J; junction bases left unmatched: 5. This CDR3 is built from 15 residues. CDR3 DNA: TGTGCCAGCAGGGGGACAGGGATGGCTAATGAAAAACTGTTTTTT. Encoded protein: CASRGTGMANEKLFF.

In this sample, this clonotype turned up a few times. J is TRBJ2-5 and V is TRBV25-1, with a possible D match to TRBD2 (5 bases). CDR1 MGHDK and CDR2 SYGVNS come from the germline V gene. The V end was cut by 1 base, the J end by 1 base, with 13 bases between. The length of the CDR3 is 16 residues. CDR3 coding DNA: TGTGCCAGCAGTGAATCTCACCTCGGGGTCCAAGAGACCCAGTACTTC. This encodes CASSESHLGVQETQYF.

The rearrangement uses TRBV3-1 and TRBJ2-4; D gene unclear. The J call may be in error: the DNA end matches TRBJ2-7 better. CDR3 length equals 11 residues. Germline V gene lookup returns CDR1 LGHDT and CDR2 YNNKEL (reference sequence). For the CDR3, the DNA is TGTGCCAGCAGCCAGATGACCGAGCAGTACTTC. Encoded protein: CASSQMTEQYF.

The chain uses TRBV20-1 and TRBJ2-2; no definite D call. Germline-derived CDR1 and CDR2 are DFQATT and SNEGSKA (reference sequence). V was clipped by 3 bases and J by 3 bases, with 5 bases between them. The CDR3 spans 12 residues. The CDR3 loop is CSARRHTGELFF. In DNA form, the CDR3 reads TGCAGTGCTAGGAGGCACACCGGGGAGCTGTTTTTT.

The chain carries TRBV4-2 and TRBJ2-6; 8 nucleotides match TRBD1. The germline gives CDR1 LGHNA, CDR2 YNFKEQ. V gave up 1 base and J gave up 4 bases; unmatched junction bases: 12. The CDR3 is made up of 19 amino acids. DNA of the CDR3: TGTGCCAGCAGCCAAGTAATAACGCAGGGGGCAATGGGGGCCAACGTCCTGACTTTC. Translation gives CASSQVITQGAMGANVLTF.

This clonotype turned up a few times. The chain links TRBV7-2 to TRBJ2-1; no definite D call. CDR3 length: 15 amino acids. CDR1 is SGHTA and CDR2 is FQGNSA in the germline V gene. With 0 bases removed from V and 3 bases from J, the gap between germline ends came to 9 bases. The CDR3, as DNA: TGTGCCAGCAGCTTAGCGCCCGGATACTACAATGAGCAGTTCTTC. It encodes CASSLAPGYYNEQFF.

V is TRBV6-6 and J is TRBJ1-6, with 11 bases matching TRBD1. Germline loops: CDR1 MNHNY, CDR2 SVGAGI (reference sequence). This CDR3 contains 17 residues. After removal of 5 bases from V and 7 bases from J, the junction contained 10 bases not matched to a gene. The chain's CDR3 is CASSHPSGTGGNSPLHF. The CDR3 nucleotides read TGTGCCAGCAGTCATCCATCCGGGACAGGGGGAAATTCACCCCTCCACTTT.

This clonotype was detected many times. This chain uses TRBV29-1 with TRBJ2-1; D gene uncertain. The CDR3 spans 11 residues. The germline V gene encodes CDR1 SQVTM and CDR2 ANQGSEA. V was trimmed by 6 bases and J by 7 bases, leaving 10 bases between them. The CDR3 DNA sequence: TGCAGCGTGGTTGTTGATAATGAGCAGTTCTTC. Its translation is CSVVVDNEQFF.

This CDR3 is CASHHTEAFF. As DNA, the CDR3 is TGTGCCAGTCACCACACTGAAGCTTTCTTT. The chain employs TRBV28 and TRBJ1-1; D call uncertain. Germline V gives CDR1 MDHEN, CDR2 SYDVKM. Trimming cost V 9 bases and J 3 bases, with 5 bases left between them. The CDR3 length is 10 residues.

The V call is TRBV20-1, the J call TRBJ2-7; 11 nucleotides line up with TRBD2. V trimming: 3 bases; J trimming: 3 bases; junction bases outside the gene matches: 4. This CDR3 is 14 amino acids long. Germline CDR1 DFQATT, CDR2 SNEGSKA (reference sequence). As DNA, the CDR3 is TGCAGTGCTAGTACTAGCGGGGGAGTCTACGAGCAGTACTTC. Protein: CSASTSGGVYEQYF.

This clonotype showed up just a few times. The chain links TRBV28 to TRBJ2-5; the D is unclear. Trimming shortened V by 3 bases and J by 2 bases, and 7 bases separated the two germline ends. Germline V lookup: CDR1 MDHEN, CDR2 SYDVKM. The CDR3 covers 13 residues. The CDR3 sequence is CASSFPSQETQYF. In DNA, the CDR3 is TGTGCCAGCAGTTTCCCTAGTCAAGAGACCCAGTACTTC.

This clonotype has a handful of counts. This sequence joins TRBV6-5 and TRBJ2-3, with 10 positions matching TRBD2. J lost 2 bases, V lost 2 bases, and 10 bases had no gene match. The V gene's germline CDR1 is MNHEY and CDR2 SVGAGI. The CDR3 has 18 residues. The CDR3 nucleotides read TGTGCCAGCAGTTACAAGGTGGCTAGCGGGAGAGACACAGATACGCAGTATTTT. It specifies CASSYKVASGRDTDTQYF.

This clonotype was seen more than once but under ten times. This chain links TRBV12-3 or TRBV12-4 with TRBJ1-1; TRBD1 aligns across 10 bases. Losses at the gene ends were 0 bases for V and 7 bases for J; bases not matched to a gene: 2. The length of the CDR3 is 14 residues. CDR3 in DNA: TGTGCCAGCAGTTTAGCGGGGGACAGGGGTGAAGCTTTCTTT. This sequence encodes CASSLAGDRGEAFF.